These 3 T cell receptor beta chains share one sample of origin, sequenced in a study of identical twins. MiXCR, run by TCRdb on the 5' RACE reads, gives a single entry per CDR3 protein. This table holds 200,000 to 250,000 distinct CDR3 sequences, about 10% found once. Material for sequencing was memory T cells sorted from blood. The receptors shown here come from a man between 45 and 60 years old in good health.

The rearrangement joins TRBV5-1 to TRBJ2-1; D not certain. Trimming cost V 1 base and J 9 bases, with 11 bases left between them. There are 13 residues in the CDR3. Germline CDR1 SGHRS, CDR2 YFSETQ. The CDR3 DNA reads TGCGCCAGCAGCTTGTCCGGAGTTGCTGAGCAGTTCTTC. Protein sequence: CASSLSGVAEQFF.

This clonotype was seen repeatedly, ten times or more. This rearrangement joins TRBV16 to TRBJ1-5; 9 bases are shared with TRBD1. The CDR3 length is 15 residues. Germline CDR1 is KGHSY and CDR2 is FQNENV. Trimming at V came to 1 base and at J to 11 bases, leaving 9 bases not matched to a gene. The CDR3 DNA reads TGTGCCAGCAGCCAATTTAGGACAGGGGTGAGGGCCCAGCATTTT. It translates to CASSQFRTGVRAQHF.

The J gene is TRBJ2-1, the V gene TRBV19, with a tentative D call TRBD1 (6 bases). The germline V gene has CDR1 LNHDA and CDR2 SQIVND (reference sequence). The CDR3 has 16 amino acids. V lost 2 bases to trimming and J lost 4 bases, with 15 bases between them. CDR3 sequence (DNA): TGTGCCAGTAGTATACCGGGACAAGGCGATTACAATGAGCAGTTCTTC. This codes for CASSIPGQGDYNEQFF.